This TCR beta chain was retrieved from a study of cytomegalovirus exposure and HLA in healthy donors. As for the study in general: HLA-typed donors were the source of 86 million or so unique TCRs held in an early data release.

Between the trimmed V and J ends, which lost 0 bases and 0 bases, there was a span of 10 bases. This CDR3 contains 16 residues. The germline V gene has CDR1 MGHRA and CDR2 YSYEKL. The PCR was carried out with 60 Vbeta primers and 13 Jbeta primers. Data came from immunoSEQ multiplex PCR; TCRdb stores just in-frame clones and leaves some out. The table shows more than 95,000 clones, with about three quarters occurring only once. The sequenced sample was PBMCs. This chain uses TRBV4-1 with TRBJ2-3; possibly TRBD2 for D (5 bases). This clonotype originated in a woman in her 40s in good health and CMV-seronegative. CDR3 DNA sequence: TGCGCCAGCAGCCAAGAGTATCGGGGAAGCACAGATACGCAGTATTTT. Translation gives CASSQEYRGSTDTQYF.